This T cell receptor beta chain was sequenced in a study of blood T cell repertoires in COVID-19. Assay used: immunoSEQ multiplex PCR; TCRdb lists only in-frame clones, some missing. The table has roughly 260,000 clones, roughly 84% seen once. The CDR3 sequence is 13 residues long. CDR1 SNHLY and CDR2 FYNNEI come from the germline V gene. Deletions cut 4 bases from V and 8 bases from J, with 14 bases between. The TCR comes from a woman between 40 and 55 years old who had recovered from COVID-19. The specimen was peripheral blood. The chain couples TRBV2 to TRBJ1-2, with a tentative D call TRBD1 (6 bases). This CDR3 reads CASSAGERGGYTF. The CDR3 DNA is TGTGCCAGCAGTGCAGGGGAAAGGGGAGGCTACACCTTC.